This entry features one T cell receptor beta chain sequence. Through negative isolation, CD4+ and CD8+ T cells were obtained, while TEMRA cells were enriched using FACS. Germline V gene lookup returns CDR1 DFQATT and CDR2 SNEGSKA (reference sequence). The CDR3 sequence is 15 residues long. V dropped 6 bases and J dropped 4; count of bases not matched to a gene: 7. The authors reverse transcribed roughly 0.5 to 1 ug RNA with random hexamers. An immunoSEQ multiplex PCR amplified TCR beta CDR3 over 54 Vbeta and 13 Jbeta. From the immunoSEQ multiplex PCR reads, TCRdb called clonotypes with MiXCR, one entry per CDR3 protein. The sample includes about 400,000 distinct CDR3 sequences, more than 80% seen only once; the top ten take under 0.15%. The data were obtained in a study of CD8 T cells in Susac syndrome.

The clonotype was recovered from a human donor with multiple sclerosis. The gene calls are TRBV20-1 and TRBJ2-1; 12 bases match TRBD2. The sample taken for sequencing was CD8+ T cells from PBMCs. CDR3: CSARLAGVIYNEQFF. The DNA of the CDR3 is TGCAGTGCCAGACTAGCGGGGGTGATATACAATGAGCAGTTCTTC.